This T cell receptor beta chain was found in a study of blood T cell repertoires in COVID-19 (TCRdb year 2020). Turning to the overall study: Collaborator samples came from the United States, Italy and Spain and covered acute and convalescent phases of COVID-19. Where available, HLA class I and class II types were obtained from metadata supplied by the sample provider rather than from assay-based typing. Subjects who had been exposed to COVID-19, were actively infected with it, or had recovered from it provided the deeply sampled blood TCRbeta repertoires that made up the dataset. The material from the prospective study consisted of cDNA or gDNA derived from T cells, B-cell-depleted T cells, or PBMCs. Samples were obtained from the ongoing ImmuneRACE study (first 160 participants) and from some 1,300 subjects provided by 6 global collaborators. A freely available public database, intended as a resource for researchers studying the immune response to SARS-CoV-2, is where the repertoires were released. The sample metadata nearly always contained a de-identified subject ID, COVID-19 status, age in years and sex. Overall study results and their limits: The amount of clinical and demographic metadata varied by source and participant and was provided uncurated.

Each collaborating institution followed its own protocols to collect whole blood in K2EDTA tubes. For TCRbeta analysis, collaborators shipped samples in one of three forms: frozen whole blood, isolated PBMCs, or DNA extracted from either of those sample types. From a lookup of the germline V gene (reference sequence), CDR1 and CDR2 are LNHDA and SQIVND. V lost 4 bases and J lost 0 bases, and the count of bases not matched to a germline gene is 2. The CDR3 has 16 amino acids, counting the end cysteine and phenylalanine. The retained sequence is limited to the CDR3, 48 bases, with the frame set at the first base. On this clone: Its antigen is not yet known. The sample holds no much larger clone one base away, and base qualities are not on file.

The immunoSEQ Assay, a bias-controlled multiplex PCR, was used to amplify TCRbeta CDR3 regions from genomic DNA. Per the source publication's procedure: The number of nucleated cells in each sample was estimated from the amplification of reference gene primers within the assay. To quantify the absolute abundance of each unique TCRbeta CDR3 rearrangement, sequence reads were collapsed and filtered. For each sample, productive Simpson clonality was calculated as the square root of Simpson's diversity index across productive rearrangements. Here the immuneACCESS table is served through TCRdb, limited to in-frame sequences with V and J called. Missing clones are a known gap in these copies; in checked studies unresolved V genes cover under half, and the rest lacks a known reason. V and J calls and clone size are those listed in that table; D and trimming were worked out from the DNA. The sample table shows around 170,000 clones, and 88% are seen once. 3.5% to 5% of the sample lies in the top ten.

The TCR comes from a woman in her 30s with acute or convalescent COVID-19. Rearrangement joined TRBV19 to TRBJ2-1, with 11 bases matching TRBD2. The sequencing sample was made of peripheral blood. The CDR3 reads CASSKLAGDSYNEQFF. The bases are TGTGCCAGTAGTAAACTAGCGGGAGACTCCTACAATGAGCAGTTCTTC.